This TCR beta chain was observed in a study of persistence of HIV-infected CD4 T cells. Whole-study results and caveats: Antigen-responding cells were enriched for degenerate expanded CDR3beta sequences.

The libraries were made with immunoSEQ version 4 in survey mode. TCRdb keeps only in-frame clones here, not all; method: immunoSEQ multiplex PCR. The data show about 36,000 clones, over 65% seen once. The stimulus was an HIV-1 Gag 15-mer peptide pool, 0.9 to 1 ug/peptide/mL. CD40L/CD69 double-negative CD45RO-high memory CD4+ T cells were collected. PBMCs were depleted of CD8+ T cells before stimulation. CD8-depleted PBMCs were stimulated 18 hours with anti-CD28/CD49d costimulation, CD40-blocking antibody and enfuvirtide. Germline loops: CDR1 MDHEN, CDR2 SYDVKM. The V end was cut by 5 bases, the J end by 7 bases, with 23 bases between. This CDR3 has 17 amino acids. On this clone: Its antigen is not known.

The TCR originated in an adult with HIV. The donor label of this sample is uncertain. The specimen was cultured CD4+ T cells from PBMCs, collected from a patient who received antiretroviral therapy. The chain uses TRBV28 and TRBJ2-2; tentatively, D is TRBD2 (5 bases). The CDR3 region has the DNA TGTGCCAGCAGTCCCGGCTATACTAGGAGGCAGGACGGGGAGCTGTTTTTT. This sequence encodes CASSPGYTRRQDGELFF.